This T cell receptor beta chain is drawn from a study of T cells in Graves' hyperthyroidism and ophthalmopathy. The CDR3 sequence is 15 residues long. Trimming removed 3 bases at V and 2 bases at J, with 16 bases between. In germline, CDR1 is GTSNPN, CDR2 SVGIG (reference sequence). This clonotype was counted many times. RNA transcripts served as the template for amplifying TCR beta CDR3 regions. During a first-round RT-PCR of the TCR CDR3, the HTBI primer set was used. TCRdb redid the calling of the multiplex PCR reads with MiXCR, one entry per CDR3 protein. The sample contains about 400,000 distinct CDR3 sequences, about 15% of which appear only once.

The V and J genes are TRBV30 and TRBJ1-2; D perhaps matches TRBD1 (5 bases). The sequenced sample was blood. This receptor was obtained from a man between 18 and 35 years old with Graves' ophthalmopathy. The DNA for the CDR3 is TGTGCCTGGAGCCGCGGGACGGACAACAACTATGGCTACACCTTC. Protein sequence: CAWSRGTDNNYGYTF.